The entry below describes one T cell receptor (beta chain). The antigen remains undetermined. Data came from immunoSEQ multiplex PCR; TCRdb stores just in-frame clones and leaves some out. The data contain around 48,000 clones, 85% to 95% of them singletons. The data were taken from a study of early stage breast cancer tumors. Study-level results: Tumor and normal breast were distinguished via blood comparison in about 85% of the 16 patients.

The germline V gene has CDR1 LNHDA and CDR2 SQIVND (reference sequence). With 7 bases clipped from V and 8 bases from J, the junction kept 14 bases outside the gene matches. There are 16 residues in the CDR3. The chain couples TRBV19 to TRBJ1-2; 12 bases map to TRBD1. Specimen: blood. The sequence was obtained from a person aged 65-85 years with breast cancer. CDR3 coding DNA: TGTGCCAGTATTCCGGGACAGGGGGCTTATTTGAGAGGCTACACCTTC. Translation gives CASIPGQGAYLRGYTF. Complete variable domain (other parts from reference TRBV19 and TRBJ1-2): DGGITQSPKYLFRKEGQNVTLSCEQNLNHDAMYWYRQDPGQGLRLIYYSQIVNDFQKGDIAEGYSVSREKKESFPLTVTSAQKNPTAFYLCASIPGQGAYLRGYTFGSGTRLTVV.